This T cell receptor (beta chain) was sequenced in a study of CD8 T cells in ankylosing spondylitis. One entry per CDR3 protein results from TCRdb running MiXCR on the 5' RACE reads. The data show 15,000 to 20,000 distinct CDR3 sequences, around 8% seen once. The CDR3 sequence is 16 residues long. Germline CDR1 reads DFQATT; CDR2 reads SNEGSKA (reference sequence). V gave up 5 bases and J gave up 0 bases; unmatched junction bases: 8. This clonotype ranks as medium-sized (0.01 to 0.1%). The receptor's source is a male donor with ankylosing spondylitis or in good health (not recorded which). Source material: blood. The V call is TRBV20-1, the J call TRBJ2-3; 10 bases align to TRBD1. The CDR3, as DNA: TGCAGTGCTGCCGGGACAGGGGCACGAAGCACAGATACGCAGTATTTT. It encodes CSAAGTGARSTDTQYF.